A selection of T cell receptor beta chains follows, all from one sample in a study of OX40 agonist ivuxolimab in advanced cancers. Generated by immunoSEQ multiplex PCR, the TCRdb table keeps only in-frame clones and is missing some. The sample includes approximately 45,000 clones, around 90% of them seen just once. Sequencing was performed on CD4+ or CD8+ T cells sorted from blood, taken in a trial of the OX40 agonist ivuxolimab. Receptors originate from an adult with an advanced solid tumor such as melanoma, head and neck, liver or kidney cancer. Each CDR3 is given with its conserved first and last residue. Fields, in order: CDR3 protein, CDR3 DNA, J gene, clone size, V gene, D gene, CDR3 length. D genes are given only for firm matches. Clone size is given for some rows only: seen once, a few or many times, or a class if the clone is expanded.

CAIRDGSSYNEQFF,TGTGCCATTCGGGACGGGAGCTCCTACAATGAGCAGTTCTTC,TRBJ2-1,.,TRBV10-3,.,14
CASADRGGYNEQFF,TGTGCCAGCGCTGATAGGGGGGGCTACAATGAGCAGTTCTTC,TRBJ2-1,.,TRBV7-9,.,14
CASSILQGSANEKLFF,TGTGCCAGCAGCATCCTACAGGGTTCGGCTAATGAAAAACTGTTTTTT,TRBJ1-4,.,TRBV5-4,.,16
CASSPSQGVKNEKLFF,TGCGCCAGCAGCCCTTCCCAGGGGGTTAAAAATGAAAAACTGTTTTTT,TRBJ1-4,.,TRBV4-1,TRBD1,16
CASSQTWDSQETQYF,TGTGCCAGCAGCCAGACGTGGGACAGCCAAGAGACCCAGTACTTC,TRBJ2-5,.,TRBV7-9,TRBD1,15
CASSSGGYEQYF,TGTGCCAGTAGTTCGGGTGGCTACGAGCAGTACTTC,TRBJ2-7,.,TRBV19,.,12
CASTSGTGSYEQYF,TGCGCCAGCACTTCGGGGACAGGGTCCTACGAGCAGTACTTC,TRBJ2-7,.,TRBV5-1,TRBD1,14
CSVERQGLNTEAFF,TGCAGCGTTGAGAGACAGGGCCTAAACACTGAAGCTTTCTTT,TRBJ1-1,.,TRBV29-1,TRBD1,14
CAKGRRPNTEAFF,TGTGCCAAGGGACGGCGACCGAACACTGAAGCTTTCTTT,TRBJ1-1,.,TRBV2,.,13
CASSYDDYGYTF,TGTGCCAGCAGTTACGATGATTATGGCTACACCTTC,TRBJ1-2,.,TRBV6-6,.,12
CASSPSEGAFF,TGTGCCAGCAGCCCCTCGGAGGGAGCTTTCTTT,TRBJ1-1,.,TRBV7-9,.,11
CASSSAWGGNTDTQYF,TGTGCCAGCAGTTCAGCGTGGGGGGGCAATACAGATACGCAGTATTTT,TRBJ2-3,.,TRBV28,.,16
CASSLSKGAGGGEAFF,TGTGCCAGCAGTTTATCTAAGGGGGCGGGGGGGGGTGAAGCTTTCTTT,TRBJ1-1,.,TRBV27,TRBD1,16
CASSLEGFMNTEAFF,TGTGCCAGCAGCTTAGAGGGTTTCATGAACACTGAAGCTTTCTTT,TRBJ1-1,.,TRBV7-6,.,15
CASSRITEAFF,TGTGCCAGCAGCCGGATCACTGAAGCTTTCTTT,TRBJ1-1,.,TRBV2,.,11
CASSQDTAGGGYEQYF,TGCGCCAGCAGCCAAGATACGGCGGGGGGAGGCTACGAGCAGTACTTC,TRBJ2-7,.,TRBV4-3,TRBD2,16
CASSLTDRAEETQYF,TGTGCCAGCAGCTTAACGGATCGGGCGGAAGAGACCCAGTACTTC,TRBJ2-5,.,TRBV7-3,.,15
CASRLNTEAFF,TGTGCCAGTAGACTGAACACTGAAGCTTTCTTT,TRBJ1-1,.,TRBV19,.,11
CASSILPSTDTQYF,TGTGCCAGTAGTATACTCCCTAGCACAGATACGCAGTATTTT,TRBJ2-3,.,TRBV19,.,14
CASSHLPGQGPGELFF,TGTGCCAGTAGTCATCTTCCGGGACAGGGTCCCGGGGAGCTGTTTTTT,TRBJ2-2,.,TRBV19,TRBD1,16
CASSASGTALYEQYF,TGTGCCAGCAGTGCATCCGGGACAGCCCTCTACGAGCAGTACTTC,TRBJ2-7,once,TRBV27,TRBD1,15
CASTLSGVRGHTEAFF,TGTGCCAGCACCCTAAGCGGGGTTAGGGGGCACACTGAAGCTTTCTTT,TRBJ1-1,.,TRBV9,TRBD1,16
CASSEAARGDTGELFF,TGTGCCAGCAGTGAAGCGGCCAGGGGGGACACCGGGGAGCTGTTTTTT,TRBJ2-2,once,TRBV6-1,.,16
CAWSVMGGNTEAFF,TGTGCCTGGAGTGTAATGGGCGGGAACACTGAAGCTTTCTTT,TRBJ1-1,.,TRBV30,.,14
CASSPGTVNTGELFF,TGTGCCAGCAGCCCCGGGACCGTCAACACCGGGGAGCTGTTTTTT,TRBJ2-2,.,TRBV27,.,15
CASGQLAVGKETQYF,TGTGCCAGCGGGCAATTAGCGGTAGGCAAAGAGACCCAGTACTTC,TRBJ2-5,.,TRBV27,.,15
CASSGQGAGFPGQAFF,TGTGCCAGCAGCGGACAGGGGGCAGGGTTTCCAGGTCAAGCTTTCTTT,TRBJ1-1,.,TRBV9,TRBD1,16
CASSEIAGGLEQFF,TGTGCCAGCAGCGAGATAGCGGGGGGGCTTGAGCAGTTCTTC,TRBJ2-1,once,TRBV9,TRBD2,14
CASSAGTGDQETQYF,TGTGCCAGCAGCGCCGGGACAGGGGATCAAGAGACCCAGTACTTC,TRBJ2-5,once,TRBV7-6,TRBD1,15
CSAGGGYTF,TGCAGTGCCGGAGGTGGCTACACCTTC,TRBJ1-2,once,TRBV20-1,.,9